These 24 T cell receptor beta chains were sequenced from one sample in a study of blood T cell repertoires in COVID-19 (dated by TCRdb to the early 2020s). Preparation of the library involved the immunoSEQ multiplex PCR assay. The source is immuneACCESS, and TCRdb retained only in-frame sequences with V and J called. Part of the clones is not carried over; for the studies checked, unresolved V genes explain less than half of this, and the remainder is unexplained. Counted in this sample were approximately 390,000 clones; approximately 87% of them appeared once. The ten biggest clones cover around 9.3% of the sample. Input material: PBMCs or T cells enriched from blood (not recorded which). Source of these receptors: a woman aged 45-59 years who had recovered from COVID-19.

The rearrangement uses TRBV5-4 and TRBJ1-1; D unclear. Germline loops: CDR1 SGHNT, CDR2 YYREEE (reference sequence). The CDR3 runs to 14 residues. Trimming took off 1 base at V and 2 bases at J, with 9 bases between the two ends. The CDR3 region is CASSLRETNTEAFF. The CDR3 region has the DNA TGTGCCAGCAGCTTGAGGGAGACAAACACTGAAGCTTTCTTT.

This chain links TRBV30 with TRBJ1-6; 9 bases line up with TRBD1. Germline values: CDR1 GTSNPN, CDR2 SVGIG (reference sequence). The CDR3 spans 15 residues. J gave up 6 bases and V 4 bases, and 7 bases lay outside the gene matches. CDR3 protein: CAWTKGQGFNSPLHF. In nucleotides, the CDR3 is TGTGCCTGGACTAAGGGACAGGGCTTTAATTCACCCCTCCACTTT.

The J gene is TRBJ1-1, the V gene TRBV4-2; no clear D gene. Germline CDR1 LGHNA, CDR2 YNFKEQ. Trimming took 0 bases from V and 6 from J, leaving 14 bases between them. This CDR3 contains 15 residues. The CDR3 protein is CASSQDEAHLAEAFF. The CDR3 coding sequence is TGTGCCAGCAGCCAAGATGAGGCCCACCTGGCTGAAGCTTTCTTT.

The chain employs TRBV29-1 and TRBJ1-4; a weak D match, TRBD1 (5 bases). V lost 5 bases and J 8 bases, leaving 24 bases between the germline ends. Per germline, CDR1 SQVTM and CDR2 ANQGSEA. CDR3 length: 16 amino acids. CDR3 sequence reads: CSVRGEAAVSSEKLFF. The CDR3 nucleotides read TGCAGCGTTCGGGGGGAGGCCGCGGTTAGTAGCGAAAAACTGTTTTTT.

V is TRBV3-1 (or the pseudogene TRBV3-2) and J is TRBJ2-3; 11 nucleotides agree with TRBD2. V shed 4 bases and J 5 bases; nucleotides not matched to a gene: 8. The CDR3 covers 16 residues. The germline CDR1 and CDR2 sequences are LGHDT and YNNKEL (reference sequence). CDR3 bases: TGTGCCAGCAGCCTAATAGCGGGGGGGCCCGGAGATACGCAGTATTTT. This codes for CASSLIAGGPGDTQYF.

The rearrangement links TRBV2 to TRBJ1-2, with D possibly TRBD1 on 6 matching bases. V was cut by 9 bases and J by 0 bases, with 14 bases left in between. Germline loops: CDR1 SNHLY, CDR2 FYNNEI. The CDR3 sequence is 14 residues long. The CDR3 DNA sequence: TGTGCCAGTGGAATGAGGGACACTAACTATGGCTACACCTTC. Its translation: CASGMRDTNYGYTF. The whole variable domain, filled in from reference TRBV2 and TRBJ1-2, reads EPEVTQTPSHQVTQMGQEVILRCVPISNHLYFYWYRQILGQKVEFLVSFYNNEISEKSEIFDDQFSVERPDGSNFTLKIRSTKLEDSAMYFCASGMRDTNYGYTFGSGTRLTVV.

The J gene is TRBJ1-1, the V gene TRBV9, with a tentative D call TRBD1 (5 bases). The CDR3 is 16 residues long. The germline V and J ends were trimmed by 4 bases and 1 base, with 17 bases remaining between them. Germline lookup yields CDR1 SGDLS and CDR2 YYNGEE. This chain's CDR3 is CASSIHTGTPNTEAFF. Written as DNA, the CDR3 is TGTGCCAGCAGCATACATACAGGAACTCCGAACACTGAAGCTTTCTTT.

The V and J genes are TRBV2 and TRBJ2-3; maybe TRBD2 (6 bases). CDR3 length equals 15 residues. V was clipped by 7 bases and J by 4 bases, with 18 bases between them. From germline, CDR1 is SNHLY and CDR2 FYNNEI. The CDR3 is CASTPTRTLSDTQYF. The DNA of the CDR3 is TGTGCCAGCACTCCGACTAGAACCCTCTCAGATACGCAGTATTTT.

The J gene is TRBJ2-1, the V gene TRBV7-9; 9 nucleotides agree with TRBD2. This CDR3 region has 15 residues. V trimming: 1 base; J trimming: 8 bases; junction bases outside the gene matches: 6. Germline lookup yields CDR1 SEHNR and CDR2 FQNEAQ (reference sequence). CDR3 bases: TGTGCCAGCAGCTTAGGGACTAGCGAAGCGGATGAGCAGTTCTTC. Its protein product is CASSLGTSEADEQFF.

J is TRBJ2-1 and V is TRBV2, with a weak D call TRBD1 (6 bases). The V end was cut by 6 bases, the J end by 0 bases, with 12 bases between. CDR1 SNHLY and CDR2 FYNNEI come from the germline V gene. This CDR3 is 15 amino acids long. This CDR3 reads CASSVGQSSYNEQFF. In DNA form, the CDR3 reads TGTGCCAGCAGCGTCGGACAGAGCTCCTACAATGAGCAGTTCTTC. Supplemented by reference TRBV2 and TRBJ2-1, the full variable domain reads EPEVTQTPSHQVTQMGQEVILRCVPISNHLYFYWYRQILGQKVEFLVSFYNNEISEKSEIFDDQFSVERPDGSNFTLKIRSTKLEDSAMYFCASSVGQSSYNEQFFGPGTRLTVL.

This chain connects TRBV7-9 to TRBJ2-5; 7 bases agree with TRBD2. Germline trimming cut 3 bases from V and 2 bases from J; bases unmatched to any gene: 6. Germline CDR1 SEHNR, CDR2 FQNEAQ (reference sequence). This CDR3 region has 15 residues. CDR3 loop: CASSFGISGQETQYF. CDR3 nucleotide sequence: TGTGCCAGCAGCTTCGGGATTAGCGGGCAAGAGACCCAGTACTTC.

The chain combines TRBV3-1 (or the pseudogene TRBV3-2) with TRBJ1-1; TRBD1 might be the D (5 bases). CDR1 LGHDT and CDR2 YNNKEL come from the germline V gene (reference sequence). V was clipped by 6 bases and J by 1 base, with 24 bases between them. This CDR3 is 18 amino acids long. CDR3 sequence: CASRHARPRGGGNTEAFF. In DNA, the CDR3 is TGTGCCAGCAGACACGCCAGGCCGCGGGGGGGAGGGAACACTGAAGCTTTCTTT.

This chain links TRBV27 with TRBJ1-4; unclear D gene. Deletions cut 4 bases from V and 3 bases from J, with 15 bases between. The CDR3 extends over 16 amino acids. Germline CDR1 MNHEY, CDR2 SMNVEV (reference sequence). In nucleotides, the CDR3 is TGTGCCAGCAGTTCCTTCTTGGGGAGGGCTAATGAAAAACTGTTTTTT. Translated, it gives CASSSFLGRANEKLFF. Variable domain in full (rest from reference TRBV27 and TRBJ1-4): EAQVTQNPRYLITVTGKKLTVTCSQNMNHEYMSWYRQDPGLGLRQIYYSMNVEVTDKGDVPEGYKVSRKEKRNFPLILESPSPNQTSLYFCASSSFLGRANEKLFFGSGTQLSVL.

The V call is TRBV6-5, the J call TRBJ1-1, with unresolved D. The CDR3 loop spans 13 amino acids. Trimming pared 5 bases from V and 0 bases from J, leaving 7 bases between. Germline CDR1 reads MNHEY; CDR2 reads SVGAGI. In nucleotides, the CDR3 is TGTGCCAGCAGTCCCAGTATGAACACTGAAGCTTTCTTT. It translates to CASSPSMNTEAFF.

This chain connects TRBV12-3 or TRBV12-4 to TRBJ2-7; D possibly corresponds to TRBD2 (5 bases). Trimming removed 4 bases at V and 6 bases at J, with 13 bases between. CDR3 length equals 13 residues. The CDR3 is CASSSPGNSEQYF. The CDR3 DNA follows: TGTGCCAGCAGTTCACCCGGGAACAGCGAGCAGTACTTC.

J is TRBJ1-2 and V is TRBV5-1, with a possible D match to TRBD1 (5 bases). Germline CDR1 and CDR2: SGHRS and YFSETQ. V was shortened by 4 bases and J by 6 bases, with 22 bases between the two germline ends. This CDR3 spans 16 amino acids. In DNA form, the CDR3 reads TGCGCCAGCAGCCTAACGGGGGGGTTCAGCCCCGATGGCTACACCTTC. This codes for CASSLTGGFSPDGYTF.

The table lists this clone with a few counts. The J gene is TRBJ1-6, the V gene TRBV28, with D perhaps matching TRBD1 (6 bases). Germline CDR1 reads MDHEN; CDR2 reads SYDVKM. The ends were cut back, 4 bases at V and 6 bases at J, with 13 bases in the middle. The CDR3 spans 15 residues. The CDR3 here is CASSSAGTPNSPLHF. CDR3 DNA sequence: TGTGCCAGCAGTTCAGCCGGGACACCTAATTCACCCCTCCACTTT.

V gene TRBV7-2 combines with J gene TRBJ1-4; no definite D call. This CDR3 region has 14 residues. The germline V and J ends were trimmed by 0 bases and 7 bases, with 9 bases remaining between them. Germline assignment: CDR1 SGHTA and CDR2 FQGNSA. In DNA form, the CDR3 reads TGTGCCAGCAGCTTAGCCAGGCGGGGTGAAAAACTGTTTTTT. Its protein product is CASSLARRGEKLFF. The full variable domain, in which reference TRBV7-2 and TRBJ1-4 provide the parts outside the CDR3, is GAGVSQSPSNKVTEKGKDVELRCDPISGHTALYWYRQSLGQGLEFLIYFQGNSAPDKSGLPSDRFSAERTGGSVSTLTIQRTQQEDSAVYLCASSLARRGEKLFFGSGTQLSVL.

The chain recombines TRBV27 with TRBJ2-3; tentative D call: TRBD1 (6 bases). CDR1 and CDR2 from the germline V gene are MNHEY and SMNVEV (reference sequence). V lost 5 bases, J lost 3 bases, and 12 bases lay in between. The CDR3 totals 14 residues. CDR3 amino acids: CASSPERGTDTQYF. The CDR3 nucleotides are TGTGCCAGCAGTCCAGAGAGGGGGACAGATACGCAGTATTTT.

The chain combines TRBV5-1 with TRBJ2-3; D is unresolved. Trimming removed 0 bases at V and 0 bases at J, with 8 bases between. Germline V CDR1 and CDR2: SGHRS, YFSETQ. This CDR3 is built from 15 residues. In DNA form, the CDR3 reads TGCGCCAGCAGCTTGGCCTCCTATAGCACAGATACGCAGTATTTT. As protein: CASSLASYSTDTQYF.

This rearrangement joins TRBV7-9 to TRBJ2-1, with D tentatively TRBD2 (5 bases). The ends were cut back, 10 bases at V and 4 bases at J, with 17 bases in the middle. In germline, CDR1 is SEHNR, CDR2 FQNEAQ (reference sequence). The length of the CDR3 is 14 residues. In DNA, the CDR3 is TGTGCCACTCCGGGGAATCCAACTTACAATGAGCAGTTCTTC. Its translation: CATPGNPTYNEQFF.

This clone appeared once. The chain links TRBV7-9 to TRBJ1-4; 7 bases align to TRBD1. The V segment lost 7 bases and the J segment 2 bases; nucleotides outside the gene matches: 7. CDR3 size: 15 residues. Germline CDR1 SEHNR, CDR2 FQNEAQ (reference sequence). The CDR3 reads CASTGRGDTNEKLFF. The CDR3, as DNA: TGTGCCAGCACTGGCAGGGGGGACACTAATGAAAAACTGTTTTTT.

This clone was counted between two and nine times. This rearrangement joins TRBV19 to TRBJ1-1; D is possibly TRBD1 (5 bases). From germline, CDR1 is LNHDA and CDR2 SQIVND (reference sequence). Trimming took 5 bases from V and 8 from J, leaving 18 bases between them. This CDR3 comprises 14 residues. CDR3 in amino acids: CASSANFREEEAFF. In DNA, the CDR3 is TGTGCCAGTAGTGCCAATTTCAGGGAGGAGGAAGCTTTCTTT.

J is TRBJ2-7 and V is TRBV18; TRBD1 agrees at 7 bases. V shed 3 bases and J 5 bases; nucleotides not matched to a gene: 4. This CDR3 is built from 13 residues. From germline, CDR1 is KGHSH and CDR2 LQKENI. CDR3 loop: CASSPGTADEQYF. The CDR3 bases are TGTGCCAGCTCACCCGGGACAGCCGACGAGCAGTACTTC. Variable domain in full (rest from reference TRBV18 and TRBJ2-7): NAGVMQNPRHLVRRRGQEARLRCSPMKGHSHVYWYRQLPEEGLKFMVYLQKENIIDESGMPKERFSAEFPKEGPSILRIQQVVRGDSAAYFCASSPGTADEQYFGPGTRLTVT.